One sample yielded the 15 T cell receptor beta chains listed below, sequenced in a study of vaccination effects on CD4 cells after COVID-19 (dated by TCRdb to between 2021 and 2024). No antigens are known for them. The library was built by means of the immunoSEQ multiplex PCR assay. The immuneACCESS repertoire file appears here via TCRdb, limited to in-frame rearrangements. These files lack a portion of the clones; in checked studies, under half of the deficit traces to unresolved V genes, and the cause of the others is not known. The sample table shows approximately 30,000 clones, and 83% are seen once. The ten largest clones represent 1.4% to 1.5% of the sample. In the ViraFEST assay, PBMC were stimulated with viral peptide pools, and TCR sequencing was then used to find antigen-specific CD4+ T cell clonotypes based on their expansion. After less than 13 days of culture, CD4+ T cells were isolated with the EasySep CD4+ T cell isolation kit. Participants received two doses of either the BNT162b2 or the mRNA-1273 mRNA SARS-CoV-2 vaccine.

Material: CD4+ T cells from PBMCs cultured with HCoV-NL63 spike peptides, obtained after COVID-19 vaccination. The cell subset or site label corresponds to: HCoV-NL63 spike overlapping peptide pool stimulation. The source is a human donor who received a COVID-19 vaccine. Some clones in this sample may be carry-over from other donors' samples.

J is TRBJ1-1 and V is TRBV28; a possible D gene is TRBD1 (6 bases). Trimming removed 6 bases from V and 4 bases from J, with 12 bases in between. The germline V gene has CDR1 MDHEN and CDR2 SYDVKM. CDR3 length equals 13 residues. CDR3 sequence: CASRDQGFTEAFF. DNA for the CDR3: TGTGCCAGCAGGGATCAGGGGTTCACTGAAGCTTTCTTT.

This sequence joins TRBV6-6 and TRBJ2-3; D call uncertain. Germline CDR1 reads MNHNY; CDR2 reads SVGAGI (reference sequence). V gave up 0 bases and J gave up 2 bases, with 9 bases separating them. This CDR3 is 15 amino acids long. CDR3: CASSYSIPPTDTQYF. The CDR3 nucleotides are TGTGCCAGCAGTTACTCGATTCCCCCCACAGATACGCAGTATTTT.

The CDR3 loop is CASSLGTGQDQPQHF. The CDR3 region has the DNA TGCGCCAGCAGCCTGGGGACAGGGCAAGATCAGCCCCAGCATTTT. The chain links TRBV4-3 to TRBJ1-5; 9 bases fit TRBD1. Looked up from germline, CDR1 is LGHNA and CDR2 is YSLEER. The CDR3 covers 15 residues. V lost 4 bases and J lost 5; bases outside the gene matches: 6.

The CDR3 spells CASSQGPRRDETQYF. The CDR3 coding sequence is TGTGCCAGCAGCCAAGGTCCGCGCAGGGATGAGACCCAGTACTTC. This chain connects TRBV3-1 (or the pseudogene TRBV3-2) to TRBJ2-5; TRBD1 is a possible D gene (5 bases). Germline loops: CDR1 LGHDT, CDR2 YNNKEL (reference sequence). The germline V and J ends were trimmed by 1 base and 5 bases, with 14 bases remaining between them. The CDR3 sequence is 15 residues long.

This clone turned up a few times. For the CDR3, the DNA is TGCGCCAGCAGGAGGACTAGCGCTCAAGAGACCCAGTACTTC. Amino acids: CASRRTSAQETQYF. The J gene is TRBJ2-5, the V gene TRBV4-1; TRBD2 agrees at 9 bases. This CDR3 has 14 amino acids. The junction had 4 bases not matched to a gene; V was cut back by 6 bases and J by 2 bases. Germline CDR1 is MGHRA and CDR2 is YSYEKL.

The rearrangement uses TRBV25-1 and TRBJ1-3; D ambiguous. The germline V gene encodes CDR1 MGHDK and CDR2 SYGVNS. Trimming stripped 4 bases from V and 4 bases from J, with 2 bases between. The CDR3 is 11 amino acids. The DNA for the CDR3 is TGTGCCAGCAGTGGAGGAAACACCATATATTTT. Amino acid sequence: CASSGGNTIYF.

Details on this clone: No conserved phenylalanine or tryptophan is present at the end of the CDR3, so a read error is the likely explanation. The limits of the CDR3 on the DNA are not certain, so only TCRdb's listed CDR3 is given. V is TRBV5-4 and J is TRBJ2-7; the listed D gene, TRBD2, was not tested against the DNA. The CDR3 totals 9 residues, both ends included. Germline V lookup: CDR1 SGHNT, CDR2 YYREEE (reference sequence). The CDR3 sequence: CASSPITCP.

The chain uses TRBV5-6 and TRBJ1-5; maybe TRBD1 (5 bases). The CDR3 covers 18 residues. Trimming shortened V by 4 bases and J by 1 base, and 21 bases separated the two germline ends. Germline V lookup: CDR1 SGHDT, CDR2 YYEEEE. The CDR3 sequence is CASSHRNRKGRSNQPQHF. The DNA for the CDR3 is TGTGCCAGCAGCCACAGAAACAGGAAGGGACGGAGCAATCAGCCCCAGCATTTT.

V gene TRBV6-5 combines with J gene TRBJ2-7; possibly TRBD1 for D (5 bases). V dropped 6 bases and J dropped 2 bases, with 14 bases sitting between them. This CDR3 is 14 amino acids long. CDR1 is MNHEY, CDR2 SVGAGI, per germline. CDR3 nucleotides: TGTGCCAGCAGGTCCCGCCAGGGCGCCTACGAGCAGTACGTC. It codes for CASRSRQGAYEQYV.

This clone was seen once. V gene TRBV5-1 combines with J gene TRBJ2-1; maybe TRBD2 (6 bases). Germline CDR1 is SGHRS and CDR2 is YFSETQ. V was shortened by 4 bases and J by 10 bases, with 18 bases between the two germline ends. The CDR3 sequence is 14 residues long. CDR3 DNA: TGCGCCAGCAGCCTTACCTCCGGGACTCCCGAGCAGTTCTTC. Encoded protein: CASSLTSGTPEQFF.

The chain has TRBV19 and TRBJ2-3; the D is unclear. V gave up 0 bases and J gave up 4 bases, with 11 bases separating them. CDR1 LNHDA and CDR2 SQIVND come from the germline V gene (reference sequence). This CDR3 is built from 15 residues. CDR3 in amino acids: CASSIDSISPDTQYF. CDR3 DNA sequence: TGTGCCAGTAGTATAGATAGTATAAGCCCAGATACGCAGTATTTT.

V is TRBV9 and J is TRBJ2-1; maybe TRBD2 (6 bases). Deletions cut 3 bases from V and 1 base from J, with 17 bases between. Germline values: CDR1 SGDLS, CDR2 YYNGEE. The CDR3 extends over 17 amino acids. The CDR3 DNA reads TGTGCCAGCAGCGCCCACGGAGGGCGGCAGTCCTACAATGAGCAGTTCTTC. This gives the protein CASSAHGGRQSYNEQFF.

The chain links TRBV9 to TRBJ2-1; D unclear. This CDR3 has 15 residues. In germline, CDR1 is SGDLS, CDR2 YYNGEE. V was trimmed by 5 bases and J by 3 bases, leaving 15 bases between them. The CDR3 region is CASRPVGANYNEQFF. In DNA, the CDR3 is TGTGCCAGCAGACCCGTTGGAGCTAACTACAATGAGCAGTTCTTC.

The chain uses TRBV7-2 and TRBJ2-2; a weak D match, TRBD2 (6 bases). Germline values: CDR1 SGHTA, CDR2 FQGNSA. CDR3 size: 14 residues. V lost 9 bases to trimming and J lost 0 bases, with 11 bases between them. The CDR3 DNA sequence: TGTGCCAGTTCGGGGGTCTCGAACACCGGGGAGCTGTTTTTT. Translated, it gives CASSGVSNTGELFF.

This clone was seen a handful of times. The chain uses TRBV3-1 (or the pseudogene TRBV3-2) and TRBJ1-1; no definite D call. Per germline, CDR1 LGHDT and CDR2 YNNKEL (reference sequence). Trimming took 6 bases from V and 1 from J, leaving 12 bases between them. The CDR3 is made up of 14 amino acids. This CDR3 reads CASSQNWANTEAFF. The CDR3 coding sequence is TGTGCCAGCAGTCAGAACTGGGCGAACACTGAAGCTTTCTTT.